The table lists the clone carrying this T cell receptor (beta chain) with many counts. The antigen remains unidentified. This entry belongs to a study of neurological immune-mediated disorders. The germline V gene has CDR1 DFQATT and CDR2 SNEGSKA (reference sequence). V shed 3 bases and J 4 bases; nucleotides not matched to a gene: 7. This CDR3 spans 15 amino acids. The unsorted libraries originated from 2 million PBMCs kept at -80 C. Study-level findings and limits: The phylogenetic placement of 18 of 34 multiple sclerosis patients' repertoires in one related-CDR3 cluster constitutes a possible signature. Across subjects, expanded clones had no CDR3 amino acid sequences in common, pointing to private repertoires in all groups.

One entry per CDR3 protein results from TCRdb running MiXCR on the 5' RACE reads. The sample includes some 76,000 distinct CDR3 sequences, 3.2% of them seen just once. Sequenced: PBMCs. The receptor was isolated from a woman aged 50 to 60 with multiple sclerosis. The chain is built from TRBV20-1 and TRBJ1-1, with TRBD1 matching over 11 bases. CDR3 amino acids: CSASPRTGGGTEAFF. The CDR3, as DNA: TGCAGTGCTAGCCCGCGGACAGGGGGCGGCACTGAAGCTTTCTTT.